Shown below are 11 T cell receptor beta chains from a single sample sequenced in a study of early T cells in non-severe SARS-CoV-2 infection. From the 5' RACE reads, TCRdb called clonotypes with MiXCR, one entry per CDR3 protein. The profile shows more than 65,000 distinct CDR3 sequences, 12% of them singletons. Sample: whole blood. These receptors all stem from an adult who was a healthcare worker with PCR-confirmed SARS-CoV-2 infection or an uninfected control (not recorded which).

Many counts were recorded for this clonotype. J is TRBJ2-2 and V is TRBV7-6, with TRBD2 as a possible D gene (5 bases). In germline, CDR1 is SGHVS, CDR2 FNYEAQ. The CDR3 runs to 17 residues. V was shortened by 2 bases and J by 6 bases, with 19 bases between the two germline ends. The CDR3 spells CASSLYERGSSPGELFF. CDR3 bases: TGTGCCAGCAGCTTATATGAACGGGGTTCATCGCCCGGGGAGCTGTTTTTT.

The V and J genes are TRBV6-2 or TRBV6-3 and TRBJ1-6; D remains unclear. The CDR3 is 12 amino acids. Trimming left V 8 bases short and J 10 bases short, with 12 bases between. From germline, CDR1 is MNHEY and CDR2 SVGEGT. The CDR3 sequence: CASSSFGSPLHF. The CDR3 DNA reads as TGTGCCAGCTCCAGTTTTGGGTCACCCCTCCACTTT.

This clonotype was detected many times. The chain employs TRBV15 and TRBJ2-1, with 8 nucleotides matching TRBD2. Germline V gene data show CDR1 as LNHNV and CDR2 as YYDKDF (reference sequence). V lost 1 base, J lost 8 bases, and 10 bases stayed unmatched. The CDR3 is made up of 16 amino acids. CDR3 protein: CATSRAGSGRSYEQFF. For the CDR3, the DNA is TGTGCCACCAGCAGAGCGGGCAGCGGGAGAAGCTATGAGCAGTTCTTC.

This chain uses TRBV11-2 with TRBJ1-2; D remains unclear. Germline CDR1 and CDR2: SGHAT and FQNNGV. This CDR3 is 13 amino acids long. Trimming removed 1 base from V and 2 bases from J, with 5 bases in between. CDR3 in amino acids: CASSLGSNYGYTF. For the CDR3, the DNA is TGTGCCAGCAGCTTAGGATCAAACTATGGCTACACCTTC.

This clonotype was seen more than once but under ten times. J is TRBJ2-1 and V is TRBV10-3; 13 bases line up with TRBD2. Germline V CDR1 and CDR2: ENHRY, SYGVKD. Germline trimming cut 4 bases from V and 7 bases from J; bases unmatched to any gene: 4. This CDR3 is 15 amino acids long. CDR3 sequence: CAISGRTSGRNEQFF. The CDR3 DNA sequence: TGTGCCATCAGTGGACGGACTAGCGGGAGAAATGAGCAGTTCTTC.

This clonotype was counted many times. The chain carries TRBV7-9 and TRBJ1-1; D is unresolved. Trimming stripped 0 bases from V and 8 bases from J, with 7 bases between. Germline CDR1 is SEHNR and CDR2 is FQNEAQ (reference sequence). The CDR3 is 12 residues long. CDR3 nucleotide sequence: TGTGCCAGCAGCTTAGCAGTAGGGGAAGCTTTCTTT. It yields the protein CASSLAVGEAFF.

Only a few counts were recorded for this clonotype. J is TRBJ2-3 and V is TRBV5-4, with TRBD1 matching 8 bases. The CDR3 totals 15 residues. The trim removed 4 bases at V and 4 bases at J, leaving 8 bases unmatched. Germline-derived CDR1 and CDR2 are SGHNT and YYREEE (reference sequence). This chain's CDR3 is CASSPGTGLSDTQYF. CDR3 bases: TGTGCCAGCAGCCCCGGGACAGGATTGTCAGATACGCAGTATTTT.

This clonotype has ten or more counts. V gene TRBV14 combines with J gene TRBJ2-1, with TRBD2 identical over 8 bases. The trim removed 4 bases at V and 10 bases at J, leaving 9 bases unmatched. Germline CDR1 reads SGHDN; CDR2 reads FVKESK. The CDR3 spans 14 residues. CDR3 amino acids: CASSLTGLAREQFF. DNA for the CDR3: TGTGCCAGCAGCCTAACCGGACTAGCACGGGAGCAGTTCTTC.

There are many counts of this clonotype. V gene TRBV21-1 combines with J gene TRBJ1-1. TRBV21-1 is a pseudogene locus. The CDR3 is 15 residues long. The CDR3: CASSKEGALNTEAFF. DNA of the CDR3: TGTGCCAGCAGCAAAGAGGGAGCTTTGAACACTGAAGCTTTCTTT.

This clonotype was picked up many times. This chain connects TRBV25-1 to TRBJ2-7, with 8 bases lining up with TRBD2. The CDR3 sequence is 14 residues long. V shed 8 bases and J 0 bases; nucleotides not matched to a gene: 6. In germline, CDR1 is MGHDK, CDR2 SYGVNS. For the CDR3, the DNA is TGTGCCAGCGGCGTGCGGGGGGCCTCCTACGAGCAGTACTTC. This encodes CASGVRGASYEQYF.

This clonotype was observed at least ten times. The chain is built from TRBV7-2 and TRBJ1-6; D is unresolved. Trimming removed 6 bases from V and 7 bases from J, with 4 bases in between. CDR1 and CDR2 (germline): SGHTA, FQGNSA. This CDR3 has 11 amino acids. CDR3 coding DNA: TGTGCCAGCAGGGAAAATTCACCCCTCCACTTT. Translated, it gives CASRENSPLHF.